This T cell receptor beta chain is from a study of cytomegalovirus exposure and HLA in healthy donors. As concerns this clone: Its antigen is unknown.

The V and J ends lost 2 bases and 4 bases, in that order; junction bases with no gene match: 5. The CDR3 is made up of 15 amino acids. Germline V gene sequence: CDR1 MNHEY, CDR2 SMNVEV (reference sequence). Study outcomes and limitations: Clusters of TCRs from the first cohort tended to co-occur in the roughly 120 validation repertoires (as a later analysis found). Rarity characterized most TCR sequences, yet some public TCRs appeared in many donors. There were around 160 TCR beta chains listed as cytomegalovirus-associated.

TCRdb's copy holds only in-frame clones and misses some; the assay was immunoSEQ multiplex PCR. The data contain 200,000 or so clones, just over 85% of them seen just once; the ten biggest clones take up around 3%. The TCR comes from a young woman in good health and CMV-seronegative. The chain has TRBV27 and TRBJ2-7; 10 bases match TRBD1. The sequenced sample was PBMCs. The CDR3 sequence: CASSLAPGQGYEQYF. For the CDR3, the DNA is TGTGCCAGCAGTTTAGCCCCGGGACAGGGGTACGAGCAGTACTTC.